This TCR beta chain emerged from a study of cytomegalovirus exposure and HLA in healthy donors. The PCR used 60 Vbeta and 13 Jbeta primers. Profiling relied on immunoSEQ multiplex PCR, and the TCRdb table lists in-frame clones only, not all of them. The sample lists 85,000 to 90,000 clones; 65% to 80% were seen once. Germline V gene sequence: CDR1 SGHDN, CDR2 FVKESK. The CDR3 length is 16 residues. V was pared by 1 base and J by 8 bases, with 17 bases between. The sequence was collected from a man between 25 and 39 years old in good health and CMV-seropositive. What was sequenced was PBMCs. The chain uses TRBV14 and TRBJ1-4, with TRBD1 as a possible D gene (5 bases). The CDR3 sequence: CASSQGRVGRAEKLFF. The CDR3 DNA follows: TGTGCCAGCAGCCAAGGAAGGGTGGGGCGAGCGGAAAAACTGTTTTTT.